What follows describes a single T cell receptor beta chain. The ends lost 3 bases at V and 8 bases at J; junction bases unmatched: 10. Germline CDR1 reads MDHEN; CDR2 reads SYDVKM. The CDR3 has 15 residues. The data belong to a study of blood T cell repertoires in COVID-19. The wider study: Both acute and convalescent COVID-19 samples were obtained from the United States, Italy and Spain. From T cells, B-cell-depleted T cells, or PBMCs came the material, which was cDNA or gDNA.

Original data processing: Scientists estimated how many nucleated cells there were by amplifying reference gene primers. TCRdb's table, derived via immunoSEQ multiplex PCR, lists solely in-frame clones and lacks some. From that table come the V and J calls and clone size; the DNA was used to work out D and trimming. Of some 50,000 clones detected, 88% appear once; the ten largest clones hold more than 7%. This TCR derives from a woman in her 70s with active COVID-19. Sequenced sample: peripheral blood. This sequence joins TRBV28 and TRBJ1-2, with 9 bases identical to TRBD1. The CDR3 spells CASSFLSDRGDGYTF. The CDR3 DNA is TGTGCCAGCAGTTTCCTCTCGGACAGGGGCGACGGCTACACCTTC.